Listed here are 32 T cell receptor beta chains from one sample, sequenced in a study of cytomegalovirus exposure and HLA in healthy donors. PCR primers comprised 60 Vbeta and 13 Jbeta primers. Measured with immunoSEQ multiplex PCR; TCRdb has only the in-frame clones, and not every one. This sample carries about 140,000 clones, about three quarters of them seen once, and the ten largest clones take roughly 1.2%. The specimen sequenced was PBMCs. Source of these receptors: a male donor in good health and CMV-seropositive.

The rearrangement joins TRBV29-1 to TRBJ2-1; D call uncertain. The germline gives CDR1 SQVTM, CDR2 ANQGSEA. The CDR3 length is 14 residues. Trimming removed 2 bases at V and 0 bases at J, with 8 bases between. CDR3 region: CSVESESSYNEQFF. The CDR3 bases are TGCAGCGTTGAATCGGAGAGCTCCTACAATGAGCAGTTCTTC.

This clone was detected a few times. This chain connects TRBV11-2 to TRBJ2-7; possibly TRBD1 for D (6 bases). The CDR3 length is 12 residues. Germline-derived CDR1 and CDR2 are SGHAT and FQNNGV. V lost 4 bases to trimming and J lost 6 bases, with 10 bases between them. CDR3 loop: CASSYTGFEQYF. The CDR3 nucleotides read TGTGCCAGCAGCTATACAGGGTTCGAGCAGTACTTC.

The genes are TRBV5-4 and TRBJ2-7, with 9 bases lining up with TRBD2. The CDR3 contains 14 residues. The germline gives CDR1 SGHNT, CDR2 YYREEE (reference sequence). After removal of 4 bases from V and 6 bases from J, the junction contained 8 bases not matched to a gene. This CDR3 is CASSEGLAFGEQYF. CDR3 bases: TGTGCCAGCAGCGAAGGACTAGCGTTTGGCGAGCAGTACTTC.

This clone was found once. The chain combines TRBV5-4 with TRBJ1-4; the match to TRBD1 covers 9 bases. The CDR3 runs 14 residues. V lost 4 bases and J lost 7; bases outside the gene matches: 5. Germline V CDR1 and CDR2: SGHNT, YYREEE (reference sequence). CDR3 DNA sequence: TGTGCCAGCAGCCTACAGGGGGCGACTGAAAAACTGTTTTTT. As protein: CASSLQGATEKLFF.

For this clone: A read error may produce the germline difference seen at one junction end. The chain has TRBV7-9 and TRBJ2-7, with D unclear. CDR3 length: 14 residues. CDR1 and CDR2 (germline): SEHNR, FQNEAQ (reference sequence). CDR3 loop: CSSSLARLSYEQYF. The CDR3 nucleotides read TGTTCCAGCAGCTTAGCCAGGCTATCCTACGAGCAGTACTTC. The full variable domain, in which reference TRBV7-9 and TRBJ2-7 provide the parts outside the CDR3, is DTGVSQNPRHKITKRGQNVTFRCDPISEHNRLYWYRQTLGQGPEFLTYFQNEAQLEKSRLLSDRFSAERPKGSFSTLEIQRTEQGDSAMYLCSSSLARLSYEQYFGPGTRLTVT.

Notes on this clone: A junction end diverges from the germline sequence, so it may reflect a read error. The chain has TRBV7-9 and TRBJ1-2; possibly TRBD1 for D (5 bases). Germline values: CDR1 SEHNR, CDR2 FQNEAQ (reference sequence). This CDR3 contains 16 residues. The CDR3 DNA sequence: TGTTCCAGCAGCTTAGGTGCGGGGGAAGGGAGCTATGGCTACACCTTC. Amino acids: CSSSLGAGEGSYGYTF. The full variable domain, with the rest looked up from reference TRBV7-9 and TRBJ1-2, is DTGVSQNPRHKITKRGQNVTFRCDPISEHNRLYWYRQTLGQGPEFLTYFQNEAQLEKSRLLSDRFSAERPKGSFSTLEIQRTEQGDSAMYLCSSSLGAGEGSYGYTFGSGTRLTVV.

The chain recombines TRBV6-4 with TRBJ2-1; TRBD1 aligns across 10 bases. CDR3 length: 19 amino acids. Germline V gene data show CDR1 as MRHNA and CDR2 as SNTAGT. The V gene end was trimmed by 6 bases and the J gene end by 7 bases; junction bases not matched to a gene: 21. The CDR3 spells CASRVPLNTGTGERNEQFF. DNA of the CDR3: TGTGCCAGCAGGGTTCCTCTAAACACCGGGACAGGGGAACGGAATGAGCAGTTCTTC.

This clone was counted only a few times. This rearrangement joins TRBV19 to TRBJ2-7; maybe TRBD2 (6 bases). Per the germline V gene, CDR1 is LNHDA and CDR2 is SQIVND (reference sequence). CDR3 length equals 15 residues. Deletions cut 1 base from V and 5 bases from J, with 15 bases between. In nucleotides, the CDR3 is TGTGCCAGTAGTATAGTTGCCCTACCGGGAGACGAGCAGTACTTC. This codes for CASSIVALPGDEQYF. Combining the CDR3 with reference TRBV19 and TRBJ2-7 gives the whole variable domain DGGITQSPKYLFRKEGQNVTLSCEQNLNHDAMYWYRQDPGQGLRLIYYSQIVNDFQKGDIAEGYSVSREKKESFPLTVTSAQKNPTAFYLCASSIVALPGDEQYFGPGTRLTVT.

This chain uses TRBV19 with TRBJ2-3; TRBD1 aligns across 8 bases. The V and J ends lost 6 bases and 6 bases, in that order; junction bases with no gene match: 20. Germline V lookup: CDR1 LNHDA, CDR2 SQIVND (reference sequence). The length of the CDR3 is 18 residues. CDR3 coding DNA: TGTGCCAGTAGCCTACAGGGGGTACGCGCCTTAACAAGGGATACGCAGTATTTT. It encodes CASSLQGVRALTRDTQYF.

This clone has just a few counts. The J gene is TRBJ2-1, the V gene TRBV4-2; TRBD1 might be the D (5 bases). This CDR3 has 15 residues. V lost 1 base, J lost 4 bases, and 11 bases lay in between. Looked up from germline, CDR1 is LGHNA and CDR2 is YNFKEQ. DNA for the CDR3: TGTGCCAGCAGCCAAGGCCCGACAGATTACAATGAGCAGTTCTTC. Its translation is CASSQGPTDYNEQFF.

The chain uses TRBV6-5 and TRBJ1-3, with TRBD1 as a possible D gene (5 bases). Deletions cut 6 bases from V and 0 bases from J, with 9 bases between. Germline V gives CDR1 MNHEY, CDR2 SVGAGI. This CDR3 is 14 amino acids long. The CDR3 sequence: CASSWDYSGNTIYF. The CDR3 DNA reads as TGTGCCAGCAGCTGGGACTACTCTGGAAACACCATATATTTT.

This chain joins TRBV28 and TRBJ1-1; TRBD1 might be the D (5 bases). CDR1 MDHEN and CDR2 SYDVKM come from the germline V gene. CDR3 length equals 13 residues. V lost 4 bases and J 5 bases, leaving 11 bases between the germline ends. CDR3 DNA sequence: TGTGCCAGCAGTTGGACAAGGCAGACTGAAGCTTTCTTT. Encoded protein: CASSWTRQTEAFF.

The CDR3 DNA is TGTGCCAGCAGCTTAAGGGAGGGGGCCTACGAGCAGTACTTC. Protein sequence: CASSLREGAYEQYF. V and J are TRBV7-8 and TRBJ2-7; the D gene is possibly TRBD2 (7 bases). Trimming stripped 2 bases from V and 2 bases from J, with 10 bases between. The germline V gene encodes CDR1 SGHVS and CDR2 FQNEAQ. The CDR3 contains 14 residues.

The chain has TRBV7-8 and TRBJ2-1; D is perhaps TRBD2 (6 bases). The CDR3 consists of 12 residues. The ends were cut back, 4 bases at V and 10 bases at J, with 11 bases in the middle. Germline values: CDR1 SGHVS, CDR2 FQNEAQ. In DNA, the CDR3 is TGTGCCAGCAGCTCAGGGCGGGGAGAGCAGTTCTTC. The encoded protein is CASSSGRGEQFF.

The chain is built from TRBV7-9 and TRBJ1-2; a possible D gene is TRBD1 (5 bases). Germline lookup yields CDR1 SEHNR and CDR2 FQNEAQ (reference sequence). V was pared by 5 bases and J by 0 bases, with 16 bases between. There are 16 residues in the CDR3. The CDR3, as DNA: TGTGCCAGCAGCAACCTGGGGGGTCCTGCTAACTATGGCTACACCTTC. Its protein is CASSNLGGPANYGYTF.

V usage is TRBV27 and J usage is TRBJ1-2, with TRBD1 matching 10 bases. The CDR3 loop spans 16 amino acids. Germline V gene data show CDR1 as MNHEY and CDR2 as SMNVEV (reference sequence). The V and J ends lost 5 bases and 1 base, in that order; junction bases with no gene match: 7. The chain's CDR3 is CASSRQGANGNYGYTF. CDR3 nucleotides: TGTGCCAGCAGTCGACAGGGGGCAAATGGTAACTATGGCTACACCTTC.

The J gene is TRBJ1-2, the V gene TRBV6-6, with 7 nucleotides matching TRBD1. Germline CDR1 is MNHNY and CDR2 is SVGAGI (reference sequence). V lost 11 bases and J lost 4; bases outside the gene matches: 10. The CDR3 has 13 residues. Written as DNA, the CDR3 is TGTGCCTGCGGACGCGACAGGGCCTATGGCTACACCTTC. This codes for CACGRDRAYGYTF.

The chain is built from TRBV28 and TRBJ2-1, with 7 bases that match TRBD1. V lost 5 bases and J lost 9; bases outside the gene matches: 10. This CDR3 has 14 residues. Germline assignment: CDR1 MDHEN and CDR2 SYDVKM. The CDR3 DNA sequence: TGTGCCAGCAGTCCCAACGACAGGGTGGTTGAGCAGTTCTTC. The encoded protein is CASSPNDRVVEQFF.

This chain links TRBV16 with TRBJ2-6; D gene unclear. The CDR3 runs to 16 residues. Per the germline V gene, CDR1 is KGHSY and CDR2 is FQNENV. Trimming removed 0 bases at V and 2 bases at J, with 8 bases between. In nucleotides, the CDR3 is TGTGCCAGCAGCCAATCGGCCGGAGCTGGGGCCAACGTCCTGACTTTC. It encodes CASSQSAGAGANVLTF.

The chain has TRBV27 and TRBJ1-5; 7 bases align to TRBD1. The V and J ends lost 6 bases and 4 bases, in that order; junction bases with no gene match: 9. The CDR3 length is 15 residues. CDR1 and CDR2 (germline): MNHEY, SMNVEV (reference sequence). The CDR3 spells CASSDRVGGNQPQHF. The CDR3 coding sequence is TGTGCCAGCAGCGACAGGGTTGGGGGAAATCAGCCCCAGCATTTT.

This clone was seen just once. The CDR3 DNA is TGTGCCAGCAGCCCGGGGGCGATAGCGGGAGGGGAGACCCAGTACTTC. Protein: CASSPGAIAGGETQYF. The rearrangement joins TRBV5-4 to TRBJ2-5, with TRBD2 matching over 11 bases. The CDR3 loop spans 16 amino acids. The J segment lost 5 bases and the V segment lost 4 bases, leaving 10 bases of the junction unmatched. Germline CDR1 is SGHNT and CDR2 is YYREEE (reference sequence). Combining the CDR3 with reference TRBV5-4 and TRBJ2-5 gives the whole variable domain ETGVTQSPTHLIKTRGQQVTLRCSSQSGHNTVSWYQQALGQGPQFIFQYYREEENGRGNFPPRFSGLQFPNYSSELNVNALELDDSALYLCASSPGAIAGGETQYFGPGTRLLVL.

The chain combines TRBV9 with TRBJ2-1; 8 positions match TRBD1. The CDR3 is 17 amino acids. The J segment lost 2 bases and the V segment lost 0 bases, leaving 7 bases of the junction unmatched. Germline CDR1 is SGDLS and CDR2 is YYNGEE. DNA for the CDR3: TGTGCCAGCAGCGTAGAGCGGGCAGGGGGCGCCTACAATGAGCAGTTCTTC. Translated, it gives CASSVERAGGAYNEQFF.

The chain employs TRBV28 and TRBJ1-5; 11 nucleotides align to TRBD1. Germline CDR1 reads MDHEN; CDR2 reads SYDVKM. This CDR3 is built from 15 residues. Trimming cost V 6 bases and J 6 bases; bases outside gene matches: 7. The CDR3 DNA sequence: TGTGCCAGCAGCTACCGGACAGGGGGCAGTCAGCCCCAGCATTTT. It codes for CASSYRTGGSQPQHF.

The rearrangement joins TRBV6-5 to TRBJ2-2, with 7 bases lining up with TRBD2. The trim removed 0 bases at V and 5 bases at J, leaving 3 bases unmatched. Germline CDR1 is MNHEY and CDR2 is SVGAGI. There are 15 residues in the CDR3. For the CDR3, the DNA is TGTGCCAGCAGTTACTCTCCTAGCGGAACCGGGGAGCTGTTTTTT. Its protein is CASSYSPSGTGELFF.

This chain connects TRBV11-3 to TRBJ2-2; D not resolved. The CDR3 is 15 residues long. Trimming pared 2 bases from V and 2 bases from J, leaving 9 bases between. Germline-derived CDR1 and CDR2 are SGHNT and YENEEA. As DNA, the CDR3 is TGTGCCAGCAGCTTAAGTCCAGAAAACACCGGGGAGCTGTTTTTT. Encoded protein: CASSLSPENTGELFF.

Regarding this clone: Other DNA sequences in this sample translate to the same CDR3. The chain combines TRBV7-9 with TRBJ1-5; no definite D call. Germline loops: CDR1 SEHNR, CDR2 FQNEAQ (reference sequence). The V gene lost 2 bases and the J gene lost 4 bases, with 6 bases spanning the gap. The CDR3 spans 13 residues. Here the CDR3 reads CASSLYGNQPQHF. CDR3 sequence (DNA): TGTGCCAGCAGCTTATACGGGAATCAGCCCCAGCATTTT.

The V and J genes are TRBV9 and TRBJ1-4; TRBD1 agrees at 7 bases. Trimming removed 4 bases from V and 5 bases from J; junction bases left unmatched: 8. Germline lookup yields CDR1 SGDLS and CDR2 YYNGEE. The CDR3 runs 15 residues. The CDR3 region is CASSPDRVGNEKLFF. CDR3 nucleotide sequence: TGTGCCAGCAGCCCCGACAGGGTAGGAAATGAAAAACTGTTTTTT. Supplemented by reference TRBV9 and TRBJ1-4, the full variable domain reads DSGVTQTPKHLITATGQRVTLRCSPRSGDLSVYWYQQSLDQGLQFLIQYYNGEERAKGNILERFSAQQFPDLHSELNLSSLELGDSALYFCASSPDRVGNEKLFFGSGTQLSVL.

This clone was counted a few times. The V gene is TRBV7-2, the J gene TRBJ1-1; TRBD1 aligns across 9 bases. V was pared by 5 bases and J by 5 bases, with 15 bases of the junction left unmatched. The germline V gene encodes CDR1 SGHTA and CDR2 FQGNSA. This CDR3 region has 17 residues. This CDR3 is CASSVGQGYSRGTEAFF. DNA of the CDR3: TGTGCCAGCAGCGTAGGACAGGGGTACAGCCGCGGGACTGAAGCTTTCTTT.

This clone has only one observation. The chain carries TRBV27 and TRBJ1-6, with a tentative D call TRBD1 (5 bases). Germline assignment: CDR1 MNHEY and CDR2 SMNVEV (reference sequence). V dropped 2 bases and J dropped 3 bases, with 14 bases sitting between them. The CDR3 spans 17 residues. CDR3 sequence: CASSLALRGLYNSPLHF. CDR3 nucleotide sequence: TGTGCCAGCAGTTTAGCCTTGCGGGGCCTCTATAATTCACCCCTCCACTTT.

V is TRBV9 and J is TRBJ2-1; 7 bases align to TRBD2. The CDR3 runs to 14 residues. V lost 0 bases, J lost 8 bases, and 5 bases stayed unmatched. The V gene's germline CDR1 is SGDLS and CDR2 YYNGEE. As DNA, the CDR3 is TGTGCCAGCAGCGTAGTGGGAGGGGACGATGAGCAGTTCTTC. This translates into CASSVVGGDDEQFF.

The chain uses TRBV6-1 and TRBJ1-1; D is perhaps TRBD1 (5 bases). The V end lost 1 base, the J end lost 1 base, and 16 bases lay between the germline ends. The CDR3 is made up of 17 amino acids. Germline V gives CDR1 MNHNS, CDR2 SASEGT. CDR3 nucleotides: TGTGCCAGCAGTGAAGATTGGGGGGAGGGAGCGAACACTGAAGCTTTCTTT. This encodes CASSEDWGEGANTEAFF.

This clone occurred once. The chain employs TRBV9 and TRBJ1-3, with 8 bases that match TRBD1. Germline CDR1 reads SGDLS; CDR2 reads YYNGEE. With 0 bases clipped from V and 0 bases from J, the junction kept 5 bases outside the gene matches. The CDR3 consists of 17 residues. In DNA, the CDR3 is TGTGCCAGCAGCGTAGAGTCCCAGGGGGCCTCTGGAAACACCATATATTTT. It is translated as CASSVESQGASGNTIYF.